This T cell receptor (beta chain) was profiled in a study of T cells in Graves' hyperthyroidism and ophthalmopathy. V was clipped by 4 bases and J by 3 bases; unmatched bases: 5. Germline CDR1 and CDR2: DFQATT and SNEGSKA (reference sequence). The CDR3 covers 14 residues. From RNA transcripts, TCR beta CDR3 regions were amplified. First-round RT-PCR targeting the TCR CDR3 was performed with the HTBI primer set. TCRdb reprocessed the multiplex PCR reads with MiXCR, giving one entry per CDR3 protein. The table records hundreds of thousands of distinct CDR3 sequences, 12% to 15% of them present only once. This clonotype was detected many times.

This chain connects TRBV20-1 to TRBJ1-5; 8 positions agree with TRBD1. The source of this sequence is a woman under 30 with Graves' hyperthyroidism. The specimen sequenced was blood. In nucleotides, the CDR3 is TGCAGTGCTACAGGGGGCTCCGTCAATCAGCCCCAGCATTTT. It specifies CSATGGSVNQPQHF.